The 16 T cell receptor beta chains reported below all come from one sample, sequenced in a study of regulatory T cells in long-lasting Graves disease. Library construction for TCR beta used iRepertoire HTBI primers and Arm-PCR of CDR3 regions. TCRdb recomputed calls from the multiplex PCR reads with MiXCR, one row per CDR3 protein. The repertoire holds around 330,000 distinct CDR3 sequences, with 15% to 20% as singletons. Time point meaning: newly diagnosed GD, antithyroid drugs for less than 3 months. RNA from PBMCs was the source of the TCR library. The sample in question was peripheral blood mononuclear cells (PBMCs), obtained at new diagnosis, from a patient treated with antithyroid drugs. The receptors were sampled from a female donor with Graves disease.

Comment on this clonotype: A much larger clonotype is one base distant, so this may be a read error. The chain recombines TRBV7-9 with TRBJ2-1; 14 bases map to TRBD2. The CDR3 extends over 19 amino acids. Looked up from germline, CDR1 is SEHNR and CDR2 is FQNEAQ (reference sequence). CDR3 loop: CASSSPGLAGVSRGDEEFF. CDR3 in DNA: TGTGCCAGCAGCTCCCCGGGACTAGCGGGAGTTTCACGTGGCGATGAGGAGTTCTTC.

This clonotype has a count of ten or more. This sequence joins TRBV3-1 and TRBJ1-1, with D unclear. Trimming pared 1 base from V and 2 bases from J, leaving 5 bases between. The CDR3 runs to 13 residues. Germline CDR1 reads LGHDT; CDR2 reads YNNKEL (reference sequence). The chain's CDR3 is CASSQVGNTEAFF. Here the CDR3 DNA reads TGTGCCAGCAGCCAAGTGGGTAACACTGAAGCTTTCTTT.

This chain joins TRBV28 and TRBJ2-6; D not certain. CDR1 and CDR2 from the germline V gene are MDHEN and SYDVKM. The germline V and J ends were trimmed by 8 bases and 0 bases, with 26 bases remaining between them. The CDR3 is made up of 20 amino acids. The CDR3 reads CASGRRPLGRGSSGANVLTF. The CDR3 DNA sequence: TGTGCCAGCGGTCGGCGGCCCCTGGGCCGCGGCTCCTCTGGGGCCAACGTCCTGACTTTC.

This clonotype was found many times. The chain is built from TRBV3-1 and TRBJ1-1; D uncertain. V was pared by 4 bases and J by 6 bases, with 12 bases between. The CDR3 spans 13 residues. In germline, CDR1 is LGHDT, CDR2 YNNKEL (reference sequence). CDR3: CASSPNHGAEAFF. CDR3 bases: TGTGCCAGCAGCCCCAACCATGGAGCTGAAGCTTTCTTT.

This clonotype was picked up many times. The chain employs TRBV3-1 and TRBJ2-7, with a possible D match to TRBD2 (6 bases). V dropped 4 bases and J dropped 5 bases, with 12 bases sitting between them. CDR1 LGHDT and CDR2 YNNKEL come from the germline V gene (reference sequence). The CDR3 spans 13 residues. The chain's CDR3 is CASSPIGGNEQYF. In DNA, the CDR3 is TGTGCCAGCAGCCCAATCGGAGGGAACGAGCAGTACTTC.

On this clonotype itself: One end of the junction varies from germline; a read error may be responsible. This chain connects TRBV30 to TRBJ2-1; D gene unclear. The germline CDR1 and CDR2 sequences are GTSNPN and SVGIG (reference sequence). The CDR3 runs 12 residues. The CDR3, as DNA: TGTGCCCGGAGCGACGACTCCCATGAGCAGTTCTTC. This gives the protein CARSDDSHEQFF.

This clonotype was detected only a few times. This chain joins TRBV6-5 and TRBJ1-5; 9 nucleotides line up with TRBD1. The CDR3 extends over 18 amino acids. Germline V lookup: CDR1 MNHEY, CDR2 SVGAGI. The V and J ends lost 0 bases and 4 bases, in that order; junction bases with no gene match: 10. CDR3 protein: CASSYSTPDRGWNQPQHF. The CDR3 region has the DNA TGTGCCAGCAGTTACTCAACCCCAGACAGGGGGTGGAATCAGCCCCAGCATTTT.

This clonotype showed up many times. V is TRBV20-1 and J is TRBJ1-2; D remains unclear. Trimming took off 0 bases at V and 0 bases at J, with 8 bases between the two ends. This CDR3 spans 14 amino acids. Germline V gives CDR1 DFQATT, CDR2 SNEGSKA (reference sequence). CDR3 in DNA: TGCAGTGCTAGAGATTTCGCGGCTAACTATGGCTACACCTTC. Protein product: CSARDFAANYGYTF.

This clonotype came up many times. The chain is built from TRBV7-9 and TRBJ2-5; unclear D gene. The CDR3 runs to 11 residues. Germline CDR1 reads SEHNR; CDR2 reads FQNEAQ (reference sequence). V was pared by 6 bases and J by 5 bases, with 7 bases between. DNA of the CDR3: TGTGCCAGCAGATATCAGGAGACCCAGTACTTC. This translates into CASRYQETQYF.

This clonotype was counted many times. The genes are TRBV19 and TRBJ1-1; the D is unclear. The CDR3 is made up of 13 amino acids. Germline CDR1 reads LNHDA; CDR2 reads SQIVND (reference sequence). Trimming left V 3 bases short and J 4 bases short, with 9 bases between. The DNA of the CDR3 is TGTGCCAGTAGTATTTGGGGTGGCACTGAAGCTTTCTTT. Its translation: CASSIWGGTEAFF.

This clonotype was counted many times. The chain carries TRBV6-1 and TRBJ2-7, with D unclear. V lost 0 bases, J lost 0 bases, and 9 bases lay in between. The germline V gene encodes CDR1 MNHNS and CDR2 SASEGT. CDR3 length: 15 residues. The CDR3 sequence: CASSEARDGSYEQYF. The CDR3 nucleotides read TGTGCCAGCAGTGAAGCGCGAGACGGCTCCTACGAGCAGTACTTC.

This clonotype was seen at least ten times. V is TRBV7-8 and J is TRBJ2-2, with TRBD1 matching 10 bases. CDR3 length equals 19 residues. The J segment lost 0 bases and the V segment lost 2 bases, leaving 9 bases of the junction unmatched. Germline assignment: CDR1 SGHVS and CDR2 FQNEAQ. In DNA, the CDR3 is TGTGCCAGCAGCTTACGGCCGGGACAGGGGCCGCCGAACACCGGGGAGCTGTTTTTT. This gives the protein CASSLRPGQGPPNTGELFF.

This clonotype showed up many times. The V and J genes are TRBV19 and TRBJ2-3; 11 nucleotides agree with TRBD2. Per the germline V gene, CDR1 is LNHDA and CDR2 is SQIVND (reference sequence). This CDR3 comprises 18 residues. V lost 5 bases to trimming and J lost 0 bases; unmatched junction nucleotides: 10. CDR3 in DNA: TGTGCCAGTAGTGTGCTAGCGGGAGGTGTCTCTAGCACAGATACGCAGTATTTT. Translating it yields CASSVLAGGVSSTDTQYF. Using reference TRBV19 and TRBJ2-3 for the parts outside the CDR3, the full variable domain is DGGITQSPKYLFRKEGQNVTLSCEQNLNHDAMYWYRQDPGQGLRLIYYSQIVNDFQKGDIAEGYSVSREKKESFPLTVTSAQKNPTAFYLCASSVLAGGVSSTDTQYFGPGTRLTVL.

Remarks on this clonotype: This may be a read error, as it is one base from a much larger clone. V gene TRBV2 combines with J gene TRBJ2-5; 10 bases are shared with TRBD1. Germline assignment: CDR1 SNHLY and CDR2 FYNNEI. V lost 7 bases and J lost 5; bases outside the gene matches: 10. This CDR3 has 15 residues. CDR3 sequence reads: CASKPDRGRRETQYF. CDR3 nucleotide sequence: TGTGCCAGCAAGCCAGACAGGGGGCGCCGGGAGACCCAGTACTTC. Supplemented by reference TRBV2 and TRBJ2-5, the full variable domain reads EPEVTQTPSHQVTQMGQEVILRCVPISNHLYFYWYRQILGQKVEFLVSFYNNEISEKSEIFDDQFSVERPDGSNFTLKIRSTKLEDSAMYFCASKPDRGRRETQYFGPGTRLLVL.

This clonotype was observed many times. The V gene is TRBV7-3, the J gene TRBJ2-3; TRBD2 matches 9 bases. The CDR3 extends over 15 amino acids. Germline V CDR1 and CDR2: SGHTA, FQGTGA. V trimming: 4 bases; J trimming: 4 bases; junction bases outside the gene matches: 6. CDR3 nucleotide sequence: TGTGCCAGCAGCTATACTGCGGGAGGGCCAGATACGCAGTATTTT. Translation: CASSYTAGGPDTQYF.

This clonotype was observed a single time. This rearrangement joins TRBV30 to TRBJ2-1; 7 positions agree with TRBD2. The CDR3 is made up of 14 amino acids. Germline CDR1 is GTSNPN and CDR2 is SVGIG (reference sequence). The ends lost 5 bases at V and 7 bases at J; junction bases unmatched: 11. CDR3 protein: CAWCQGLGGNEQFF. The CDR3, as DNA: TGTGCCTGGTGTCAAGGACTGGGGGGGAATGAGCAGTTCTTC.